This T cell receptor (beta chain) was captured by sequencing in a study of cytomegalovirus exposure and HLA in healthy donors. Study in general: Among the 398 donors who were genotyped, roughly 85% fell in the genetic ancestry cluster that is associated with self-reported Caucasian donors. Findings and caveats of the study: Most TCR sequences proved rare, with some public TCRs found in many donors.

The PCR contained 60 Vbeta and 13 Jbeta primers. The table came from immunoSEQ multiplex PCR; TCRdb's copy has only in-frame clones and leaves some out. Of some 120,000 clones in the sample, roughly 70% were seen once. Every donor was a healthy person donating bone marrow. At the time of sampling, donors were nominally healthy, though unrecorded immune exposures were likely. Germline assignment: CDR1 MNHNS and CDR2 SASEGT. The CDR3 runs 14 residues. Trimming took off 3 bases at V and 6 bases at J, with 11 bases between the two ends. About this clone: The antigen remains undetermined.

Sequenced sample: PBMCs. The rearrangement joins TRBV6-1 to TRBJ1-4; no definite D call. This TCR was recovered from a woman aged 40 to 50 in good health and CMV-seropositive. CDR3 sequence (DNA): TGTGCCAGCAGTGATCAAGGGAGGGATGAAAAACTGTTTTTT. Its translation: CASSDQGRDEKLFF.